The rows below give T cell receptor beta chains drawn from one sample of a study of OX40 agonist ivuxolimab in advanced cancers. Data came from immunoSEQ multiplex PCR; TCRdb stores just in-frame clones and leaves some out. The sample shows roughly 66,000 clones, about 80% of them seen only once. This specimen was CD4+ or CD8+ T cells sorted from blood, taken in a trial of the OX40 agonist ivuxolimab. These receptors originate from an adult with an advanced solid tumor such as melanoma, head and neck, liver or kidney cancer. Each CDR3 is given with its conserved first and last residue. A D gene is named only where the DNA matches it firmly. Expanded clones are given a class, and other clones once, few, many or no size at all.

>TRBV9|.|.|TRBJ2-5
CASSVESRDQETQYF
TGTGCCAGCAGCGTAGAATCCCGGGATCAAGAGACCCAGTACTTC
>TRBV14|.|few|TRBJ1-1
CASSQYTGYTEAFF
TGTGCCAGCAGCCAATACACAGGGTACACTGAAGCTTTCTTT
>TRBV6-5|.|.|TRBJ2-5
CASSGREQETQYF
TGTGCCAGCTCCGGACGGGAACAAGAGACCCAGTACTTC
>TRBV30|.|few|TRBJ1-5
CAWSGVYSNQPQHF
TGTGCCTGGAGTGGTGTTTACAGCAATCAGCCCCAGCATTTT
>TRBV11-2|.|.|TRBJ1-5
CASSQDRLNQPQHF
TGTGCCAGCAGCCAGGACAGACTCAATCAGCCCCAGCATTTT
>TRBV15|.|.|TRBJ2-5
CATSRDRGPKETQYF
TGTGCCACCAGCAGAGATCGGGGGCCCAAAGAGACCCAGTACTTC
>TRBV13|TRBD2|.|TRBJ2-3
CASSLTLAGGADTQYF
TGTGCCAGCAGCTTAACCCTAGCGGGGGGGGCGGATACGCAGTATTTT
>TRBV7-2|.|.|TRBJ2-7
CASSYAGVSYEQYF
TGTGCCAGCAGCTACGCAGGGGTCTCCTACGAGCAGTACTTC
>TRBV11-3|.|.|TRBJ1-1
CASSLRPNTEAFF
TGTGCCAGCAGTTTACGCCCGAACACTGAAGCTTTCTTT
>TRBV19|.|.|TRBJ1-2
CASSIGGTSVYGYTF
TGTGCCAGTAGTATAGGAGGGACGTCCGTCTATGGCTACACCTTC
>TRBV19|.|.|TRBJ2-6
CASSIGGGANVLTF
TGTGCCAGTAGTATAGGAGGTGGGGCCAACGTCCTGACTTTC
>TRBV4-1|.|.|TRBJ1-1
CASSPNTEAFF
TGCGCCAGCAGCCCGAACACTGAAGCTTTCTTT
>TRBV19|TRBD1|.|TRBJ1-1
CASSSPGQGEAFF
TGTGCCAGTAGTTCCCCCGGACAGGGTGAAGCTTTCTTT
>TRBV5-1|TRBD1|.|TRBJ2-7
CASSLSGTGAGEQYF
TGCGCCAGCAGCTTGTCCGGGACAGGCGCAGGGGAGCAGTACTTC
>TRBV19|.|.|TRBJ1-1
CASTREGGETEAFF
TGTGCCAGTACCCGGGAGGGTGGGGAGACTGAAGCTTTCTTT
>TRBV29-1|TRBD2|.|TRBJ2-2
CSAGGTSGGAPGELFF
TGCAGCGCCGGAGGGACTAGCGGGGGGGCTCCCGGGGAGCTGTTTTTT
>TRBV30|.|.|TRBJ1-2
CAWSEASRGYTF
TGTGCCTGGAGTGAGGCTTCCAGGGGCTACACCTTC
>TRBV6-5|TRBD1|.|TRBJ1-2
CASKRQGLDYGYTF
TGTGCCAGCAAGCGACAGGGTTTGGACTATGGCTACACCTTC
>TRBV7-8|.|few|TRBJ2-7
CASSFIRETYEQYF
TGTGCCAGCAGCTTTATCAGAGAGACCTACGAGCAGTACTTC
>TRBV7-9|.|.|TRBJ2-5
CASSAGTHQETQYF
TGTGCCAGCAGCGCCGGGACTCACCAAGAGACCCAGTACTTC
>TRBV18|.|once|TRBJ2-2
CASSPPNRGGTGELFF
TGTGCCAGCTCACCACCGAACAGGGGAGGGACCGGGGAGCTGTTTTTT
>TRBV6-6|.|.|TRBJ1-3
CASTEGGNTIYF
TGTGCCAGCACCGAGGGAGGAAACACCATATATTTT
>TRBV11-2|.|.|TRBJ2-3
CASSFLGDTQYF
TGTGCCAGCAGCTTCCTAGGAGATACGCAGTATTTT
>TRBV5-4|.|.|TRBJ1-1
CASSSPPGTTEAFF
TGTGCCAGCAGCTCCCCCCCCGGGACCACTGAAGCTTTCTTT
>TRBV2|.|few|TRBJ1-1
CASSETPPAFF
TGTGCCAGCAGTGAAACCCCCCCAGCTTTCTTT
>TRBV7-8|TRBD1|.|TRBJ1-1
CASSLTPRQGGTEAFF
TGTGCCAGCAGCTTAACGCCCCGACAGGGAGGCACTGAAGCTTTCTTT
>TRBV5-1|TRBD2|.|TRBJ2-5
CASSDEGWGGETQYF
TGCGCCAGCAGCGACGAAGGGTGGGGGGGAGAGACCCAGTACTTC
>TRBV7-2|.|once|TRBJ1-2
CASSSRGVSGGYTF
TGTGCCAGCAGCTCACGAGGGGTTTCGGGCGGCTACACCTTC